This T cell receptor (beta chain) was obtained from a study of beta chain features in type 1 diabetes. Findings and caveats of the study: Patients showed naive, central memory and Treg TCRB repertoires that appeared more similar than those of healthy donors. TCRB CDR3 length was moderately but significantly reduced in all four CD4+ subsets of Type 1 diabetes patients. In type 1 diabetes patients, VDJ junctions had fewer insertions; deletions at these junctions were more frequent.

Blood was collected once per donor into heparin, averaging roughly 110 mL. Concerning this clone itself: Its antigen is unidentified.

The germline V gene has CDR1 SGDLS and CDR2 YYNGEE. This CDR3 spans 12 amino acids. Trimming shortened V by 3 bases and J by 4 bases, and 7 bases separated the two germline ends. Sequencing targeted expressed TCRB transcripts, as all isolated RNA had been reverse transcribed. Sequenced by immunoSEQ multiplex PCR; TCRdb stores in-frame clones only, minus some. The sample consists of fewer than 350,000 clones, 15% to 20% of them appearing once. The rearrangement links TRBV9 to TRBJ1-2; D ambiguous. Sequences were obtained from naive CD4+ T cells from blood. This clonotype was obtained from a young woman in good health. This CDR3 is CASSAMSYGYTF. In nucleotides, the CDR3 is TGTGCCAGCAGCGCCATGAGCTATGGCTACACCTTC.